The 10 T cell receptor beta chains listed next were all sequenced from one sample in a study of blood T cell repertoires in COVID-19. Data came from immunoSEQ multiplex PCR; TCRdb stores just in-frame clones and leaves some out. Of some 200,000 clones listed, 80% to 85% are singletons. What was sequenced was peripheral blood. The receptors were sampled from a woman in her seventies with COVID-19, enrolled during active disease.

The rearrangement uses TRBV2 and TRBJ2-2; tentative D call: TRBD1 (5 bases). This CDR3 spans 13 amino acids. V lost 6 bases and J lost 4, with 9 bases in between. Germline CDR1 SNHLY, CDR2 FYNNEI. The CDR3 sequence: CASSLDSTGELFF. The CDR3 nucleotides read TGTGCCAGCAGCCTAGACAGCACCGGGGAGCTGTTTTTT.

The chain carries TRBV29-1 and TRBJ1-2; 7 bases are shared with TRBD1. The CDR3 is 13 amino acids. Germline V gives CDR1 SQVTM, CDR2 ANQGSEA. V lost 5 bases to trimming and J lost 4 bases; unmatched junction nucleotides: 7. For the CDR3, the DNA is TGCAGCGTTTTTACGGGGACAGTCTATGGCTACACCTTC. This codes for CSVFTGTVYGYTF.

The chain employs TRBV18 and TRBJ2-3; 7 bases line up with TRBD2. This CDR3 is built from 18 residues. Germline CDR1 reads KGHSH; CDR2 reads LQKENI. V dropped 3 bases and J dropped 1; count of bases not matched to a gene: 13. The CDR3 protein is CASSPAAGRTSGTDTQYF. DNA for the CDR3: TGTGCCAGCTCACCCGCCGCCGGCCGGACTAGTGGCACAGATACGCAGTATTTT.

The genes are TRBV7-3 and TRBJ2-1; possible D gene TRBD1, 6 bases. Trimming removed 1 base at V and 7 bases at J, with 8 bases between. This CDR3 is 13 amino acids long. Germline V CDR1 and CDR2: SGHTA, FQGTGA. CDR3: CASSLNRDNEQFF. In DNA, the CDR3 is TGTGCCAGCAGCTTAAACAGGGATAATGAGCAGTTCTTC.

V and J are TRBV6-5 and TRBJ1-2; 7 nucleotides line up with TRBD1. The ends lost 5 bases at V and 7 bases at J; junction bases unmatched: 10. Germline V gene lookup returns CDR1 MNHEY and CDR2 SVGAGI. The CDR3 has 14 amino acids. The chain's CDR3 is CASSPRQGWFGYTF. The CDR3 coding sequence is TGTGCCAGCAGTCCACGACAGGGTTGGTTTGGCTACACCTTC.

V and J are TRBV6-5 and TRBJ1-1; weak D call: TRBD1 (6 bases). Trimming took 10 bases from V and 3 from J, leaving 15 bases between them. This CDR3 region has 13 residues. Per germline, CDR1 MNHEY and CDR2 SVGAGI. CDR3 protein: CAIPTGFDTEAFF. DNA for the CDR3: TGTGCCATACCGACAGGATTTGACACTGAAGCTTTCTTT.

The CDR3 here is CASSRQGSDGYTF. In DNA, the CDR3 is TGTGCCAGCAGCCGACAGGGATCTGATGGCTACACCTTC. This chain uses TRBV7-3 with TRBJ1-2; 7 nucleotides align to TRBD1. V was pared by 5 bases and J by 6 bases, with 6 bases of the junction left unmatched. Germline V gives CDR1 SGHTA, CDR2 FQGTGA. CDR3 length equals 13 residues.

The V call is TRBV5-8, the J call TRBJ2-3; tentatively, D is TRBD2 (5 bases). The CDR3 loop spans 13 amino acids. The germline V gene has CDR1 SGHTS and CDR2 YDEGEE. Trimming pared 0 bases from V and 4 bases from J, leaving 6 bases between. CDR3 loop: CASSLVGADTQYF. The CDR3 coding sequence is TGTGCCAGCAGCTTGGTCGGGGCAGATACGCAGTATTTT. Drawing the rest from reference TRBV5-8 and TRBJ2-3, the complete variable domain is EAGVTQSPTHLIKTRGQQATLRCSPISGHTSVYWYQQALGLGLQFLLWYDEGEERNRGNFPPRFSGRQFPNYSSELNVNALELEDSALYLCASSLVGADTQYFGPGTRLTVL.

This chain joins TRBV30 and TRBJ1-2, with D unresolved. The CDR3 spans 11 residues. The ends were cut back, 8 bases at V and 4 bases at J, with 11 bases in the middle. From germline, CDR1 is GTSNPN and CDR2 SVGIG (reference sequence). CDR3 DNA sequence: TGTGCCGGAGGGTCTGGCTATGGCTACACCTTC. Translating gives CAGGSGYGYTF.

The genes are TRBV15 and TRBJ2-2, with TRBD1 matching over 7 bases. Germline V gives CDR1 LNHNV, CDR2 YYDKDF (reference sequence). The CDR3 has 20 residues. J was trimmed by 7 bases and V by 0 bases; bases with no gene match: 20. The CDR3 bases are TGTGCCACCAGCAGAGATAGAGGGGGCCAATTCCGAAGAAAGGGCGGGGAGCTGTTTTTT. Encoded protein: CATSRDRGGQFRRKGGELFF. Full variable domain (remainder filled in from reference TRBV15 and TRBJ2-2): DAMVIQNPRYQVTQFGKPVTLSCSQTLNHNVMYWYQQKSSQAPKLLFHYYDKDFNNEADTPDNFQSRRPNTSFCFLDIRSPGLGDTAMYLCATSRDRGGQFRRKGGELFFGEGSRLTVL.